This T cell receptor beta chain originates from a study of PD-L1 blockade in urothelial cancer. Study-wide context: Bladder-origin urothelial cancer in males covered about 85% of the roughly 29 patients. Blood was tested 3 weeks (second dose) and 6 weeks into treatment.

Profiled with immunoSEQ multiplex PCR; TCRdb holds only in-frame clones, not every one. This table holds fewer than 40,000 clones, 80% to 95% found once. Study outcomes and limitations: A below-median TCR clonality in blood before treatment predicted better survival.

As to this clone: The antigen remains undetermined.

Regarding time point: pretreatment peripheral blood. Patients were diagnosed with urothelial carcinoma, either locally advanced or metastatic. The receptor was derived from a woman aged 60-75 years with urothelial cancer. The specimen comprised PBMCs, sampled around atezolizumab (anti-PD-L1) treatment.

CDR3 amino acids: CASSQPELLAKNIQYF. CDR3 nucleotides: TGCGCCAGCAGCCAACCCGAGCTTTTGGCCAAAAACATTCAGTACTTC. J is TRBJ2-4 and V is TRBV4-1; D unresolved. Trimming shortened V by 2 bases and J by 1 base, and 12 bases separated the two germline ends. The CDR3 sequence is 16 residues long. Germline V CDR1 and CDR2: MGHRA, YSYEKL.